This paragraph covers one T cell receptor (beta chain) sequence. This sample was included in a study of PD-L1 blockade in urothelial cancer. Turning to the study itself: In about 2014, patients got going on atezolizumab, taking 1,200 mg intravenously every 3 weeks. There were a median of about 140,000 T cells in blood samples.

Patients yielded 1 to 8 samples each, pretreatment and on-treatment. The repertoire was sequenced with immunoSEQ multiplex PCR; TCRdb's copy has only in-frame clones and lacks some. There are 85,000 to 100,000 clones in the sample; more than 85% occur only once, and over 8.5% lies in the top ten. V lost 5 bases and J lost 8, with 19 bases in between. CDR3 length equals 15 residues. Germline V gene sequence: CDR1 SGHTA, CDR2 FQGNSA. This chain uses TRBV7-2 with TRBJ2-1; D is possibly TRBD2 (7 bases). The TCR was taken from a man between 60 and 70 years old with urothelial cancer. The material sequenced was PBMCs, taken around atezolizumab (anti-PD-L1) treatment. In DNA form, the CDR3 reads TGTGCCAGCAGCCGGAGCCGGGGGGCCAGGCATGAGCAGTTCTTC. As protein: CASSRSRGARHEQFF.